The 31 T cell receptor beta chains given below trace back to one sample, sequenced in a study of CD8+CD57+ T cells in acquired aplastic anemia. The use of genomic DNA as template underpinned the TCR beta VDJ and CDR3 profiling. One entry per CDR3 protein, called by TCRdb with MiXCR from the reads. The sample consists of around 180,000 distinct CDR3 sequences, about three fifths of them appearing once. The sample comprised sorted CD4+, CD8+, or CD8+CD57+ T cells (not recorded which) from PBMCs. These receptors were collected from a human donor in good health.

This clonotype was seen more than once but under ten times. V is TRBV24-1 and J is TRBJ2-3; possible D gene TRBD1, 5 bases. Germline CDR1 reads KGHDR; CDR2 reads SFDVKD. Trimming shortened V by 5 bases and J by 0 bases, and 5 bases separated the two germline ends. This CDR3 is built from 13 residues. The CDR3 loop reads CATSGQSTDTQYF. The CDR3 DNA sequence: TGTGCCACCAGTGGACAGAGCACAGATACGCAGTATTTT.

This clonotype was counted only a few times. The V and J genes are TRBV2 and TRBJ1-5; no clear D gene. V lost 8 bases and J 6 bases, leaving 17 bases between the germline ends. This CDR3 region has 14 residues. Germline CDR1 and CDR2: SNHLY and FYNNEI. The chain's CDR3 is CASCLRTSGQPQHF. For the CDR3, the DNA is TGTGCCAGCTGTTTACGGACTTCGGGTCAGCCCCAGCATTTT.

About this clonotype: A read error is possible here, since a much larger clone lies one base away. The V gene is TRBV6-1, the J gene TRBJ2-7; no clear D. CDR3 length: 14 amino acids. CDR1 and CDR2 from the germline V gene are MNHNS and SASEGT. The DNA for the CDR3 is TGTGCCAGCAGTGAAGCGAGAGAGACCTACGAGCAGCACTTC. Translation gives CASSEARETYEQHF.

This clonotype was observed a few times. The chain is built from TRBV7-2 and TRBJ1-1, with TRBD1 identical over 8 bases. Per germline, CDR1 SGHTA and CDR2 FQGNSA. This CDR3 has 14 residues. Germline trimming cut 4 bases from V and 4 bases from J; bases unmatched to any gene: 5. The CDR3 coding sequence is TGTGCCAGCAGCTCGCGGACAGGGACCACTGAAGCTTTCTTT. Its protein is CASSSRTGTTEAFF. The full variable domain, rest sourced from reference TRBV7-2 and TRBJ1-1, is GAGVSQSPSNKVTEKGKDVELRCDPISGHTALYWYRQSLGQGLEFLIYFQGNSAPDKSGLPSDRFSAERTGGSVSTLTIQRTQQEDSAVYLCASSSRTGTTEAFFGQGTRLTVV.

Ten or more counts support this clonotype. The chain carries TRBV6-6 and TRBJ2-7; tentative D call: TRBD2 (5 bases). The CDR3 is made up of 15 amino acids. Germline CDR1 reads MNHNY; CDR2 reads SVGAGI (reference sequence). V gave up 2 bases and J gave up 0 bases, with 11 bases separating them. The CDR3, as DNA: TGTGCCAGCAGTTACAAGTCCGGGGACTCCTACGAGCAGTACTTC. Translating it yields CASSYKSGDSYEQYF.

This clonotype appeared many times. J is TRBJ2-1 and V is TRBV9; 7 bases agree with TRBD2. The CDR3 spans 13 residues. The ends lost 5 bases at V and 8 bases at J; junction bases unmatched: 7. Germline CDR1 is SGDLS and CDR2 is YYNGEE. The CDR3 sequence: CASSESSGYEQFF. The CDR3 DNA reads as TGTGCCAGCAGTGAAAGTAGCGGGTATGAGCAGTTCTTC.

The chain combines TRBV20-1 with TRBJ2-1, with 12 bases that match TRBD2. V dropped 6 bases and J dropped 4; count of bases not matched to a gene: 7. Germline V gene lookup returns CDR1 DFQATT and CDR2 SNEGSKA (reference sequence). This CDR3 contains 15 residues. CDR3 sequence reads: CSAIGTSGGYNEQFF. CDR3 nucleotide sequence: TGCAGTGCCATCGGAACTAGCGGGGGGTACAATGAGCAGTTCTTC.

Regarding this clonotype: This sequence may be a read error, since a much larger clone differs from it by one base. The chain couples TRBV28 to TRBJ2-7; D is uncertain. The germline V gene has CDR1 MDHEN and CDR2 SYDVKM. The CDR3 is made up of 15 amino acids. As DNA, the CDR3 is TGTACCAGCAGCCCGGTGGACGGACCCACCTACGAGCAGTACTTC. Its protein is CTSSPVDGPTYEQYF.

The chain is built from TRBV14 and TRBJ1-1; D call uncertain. Germline V lookup: CDR1 SGHDN, CDR2 FVKESK. CDR3 size: 16 residues. V dropped 4 bases and J dropped 3 bases, with 18 bases sitting between them. The CDR3 DNA sequence: TGTGCCAGCAGCCGTGGGCTCTCCTCGTTTTACACTGAAGCTTTCTTT. Translating gives CASSRGLSSFYTEAFF.

This clonotype was detected many times. The chain employs TRBV2 and TRBJ1-2; TRBD1 might be the D (5 bases). V was cut by 9 bases and J by 4 bases, with 21 bases left in between. This CDR3 has 15 amino acids. The germline CDR1 and CDR2 sequences are SNHLY and FYNNEI. CDR3 in amino acids: CASLSGLTSLYGYTF. The CDR3 DNA reads as TGTGCCAGTCTTTCGGGGCTTACAAGCCTCTATGGCTACACCTTC. Using reference TRBV2 and TRBJ1-2 for the parts outside the CDR3, the full variable domain is EPEVTQTPSHQVTQMGQEVILRCVPISNHLYFYWYRQILGQKVEFLVSFYNNEISEKSEIFDDQFSVERPDGSNFTLKIRSTKLEDSAMYFCASLSGLTSLYGYTFGSGTRLTVV.

This clonotype was seen only a few times. The genes are TRBV24-1 and TRBJ1-5; a weak D match, TRBD1 (5 bases). Looked up from germline, CDR1 is KGHDR and CDR2 is SFDVKD. CDR3 size: 14 residues. V lost 6 bases, J lost 7 bases, and 15 bases lay in between. The CDR3 region is CATSLAGSRQPQHF. CDR3 nucleotides: TGTGCCACCAGTTTGGCAGGGTCTCGGCAGCCCCAGCATTTT.

The rearrangement joins TRBV2 to TRBJ1-1, with 9 positions matching TRBD1. Trimming cost V 9 bases and J 4 bases; bases outside gene matches: 12. CDR1 and CDR2 (germline): SNHLY, FYNNEI. CDR3 length: 15 amino acids. The CDR3 sequence: CASTAGTGSATEAFF. In nucleotides, the CDR3 is TGTGCCAGTACTGCCGGGACAGGGTCCGCCACTGAAGCTTTCTTT.

The chain carries TRBV25-1 and TRBJ1-6; D gene unclear. Germline V gene sequence: CDR1 MGHDK, CDR2 SYGVNS. The CDR3 is 13 residues long. Trimming left V 3 bases short and J 14 bases short, with 14 bases between. The CDR3 bases are TGTGCCAGCAGTGAGCTGGGTTCTGAAACCCTCCACTTT. Amino acid sequence: CASSELGSETLHF.

The V call is TRBV7-2, the J call TRBJ2-5; unclear D gene. Germline V gene lookup returns CDR1 SGHTA and CDR2 FQGNSA. CDR3 size: 14 residues. V gave up 5 bases and J gave up 2 bases, with 12 bases separating them. The CDR3 region is CASSTSPVQETQYF. The CDR3 DNA sequence: TGTGCCAGCAGCACCAGTCCGGTACAAGAGACCCAGTACTTC. The full variable domain, rest sourced from reference TRBV7-2 and TRBJ2-5, is GAGVSQSPSNKVTEKGKDVELRCDPISGHTALYWYRQSLGQGLEFLIYFQGNSAPDKSGLPSDRFSAERTGGSVSTLTIQRTQQEDSAVYLCASSTSPVQETQYFGPGTRLLVL.

A word on this clonotype: Here the CDR3 omits its conserved ending phenylalanine or tryptophan, so a read error is the likely source. This sequence joins TRBV7-2 and TRBJ2-6; D call uncertain. The germline V and J ends were trimmed by 1 base and 1 base, with 11 bases remaining between them. This CDR3 has 17 amino acids. Germline-derived CDR1 and CDR2 are SGHTA and FQGNSA. CDR3 region: CTSSLGFGVSGANVLTS. The CDR3 DNA sequence: TGTACCAGCAGCTTAGGATTTGGGGTATCTGGGGCCAACGTCCTGACTTCC.

This clonotype appeared once. V and J are TRBV15 and TRBJ1-5; the D is unclear. The CDR3 runs to 14 residues. V was cut by 1 base and J by 1 base, with 5 bases left in between. Looked up from germline, CDR1 is LNHNV and CDR2 is YYDKDF (reference sequence). Here the CDR3 DNA reads TGTGCCACCAGCAGAGGTCTGAGCAATCAGCCCCAGCATTTT. Translated, it gives CATSRGLSNQPQHF.

V is TRBV7-9 and J is TRBJ1-4, with a tentative D call TRBD1 (5 bases). The CDR3 contains 15 residues. Germline V lookup: CDR1 SEHNR, CDR2 FQNEAQ (reference sequence). V dropped 6 bases and J dropped 3 bases, with 14 bases sitting between them. The CDR3 sequence is CASSSMQGSNEKLFF. The CDR3 nucleotides are TGTGCCAGCAGTAGTATGCAGGGTTCTAATGAAAAACTGTTTTTT.

This clonotype was seen more than once but under ten times. The V and J genes are TRBV28 and TRBJ1-5; tentative D call: TRBD1 (5 bases). V was cut by 2 bases and J by 12 bases, with 14 bases left in between. This CDR3 comprises 13 residues. Germline V gene data show CDR1 as MDHEN and CDR2 as SYDVKM. This chain's CDR3 is CASSLGPGPFQHF. In nucleotides, the CDR3 is TGTGCCAGCAGTTTAGGGCCGGGACCTTTCCAGCATTTT. The complete variable domain, with remaining parts taken from reference TRBV28 and TRBJ1-5, reads DVKVTQSSRYLVKRTGEKVFLECVQDMDHENMFWYRQDPGLGLRLIYFSYDVKMKEKGDIPEGYSVSREKKERFSLILESASTNQTSMYLCASSLGPGPFQHFGDGTRLSIL.

The chain uses TRBV9 and TRBJ1-3, with D possibly TRBD1 on 6 matching bases. This CDR3 spans 14 amino acids. Per the germline V gene, CDR1 is SGDLS and CDR2 is YYNGEE. V was clipped by 7 bases and J by 3 bases, with 14 bases between them. The CDR3 DNA is TGTGCCAGCGGGAATGGAGGGGGTGGAAACACCATATATTTT. Translation gives CASGNGGGGNTIYF.

This chain uses TRBV19 with TRBJ1-2; 7 bases align to TRBD1. The CDR3 runs 12 residues. V shed 4 bases and J 11 bases; nucleotides not matched to a gene: 7. Germline-derived CDR1 and CDR2 are LNHDA and SQIVND (reference sequence). The CDR3 reads CASSTRQGDYTF. The DNA of the CDR3 is TGTGCCAGTAGTACAAGACAGGGTGATTACACCTTC.

V gene TRBV30 combines with J gene TRBJ2-7, with 7 bases identical to TRBD1. Germline lookup yields CDR1 GTSNPN and CDR2 SVGIG (reference sequence). The V and J ends lost 8 bases and 6 bases, in that order; junction bases with no gene match: 7. This CDR3 comprises 11 residues. CDR3 coding DNA: TGTGCCCGAACCACAGGGGTCGAGCAGTACTTC. Residues: CARTTGVEQYF.

CDR3 loop: CASSIGSSYNEQFF. The CDR3 DNA reads as TGTGCCAGTAGTATCGGGAGCTCCTACAATGAGCAGTTCTTC. The chain uses TRBV19 and TRBJ2-1; a possible D gene is TRBD2 (6 bases). The ends were cut back, 3 bases at V and 0 bases at J, with 6 bases in the middle. The CDR3 covers 14 residues. Germline values: CDR1 LNHDA, CDR2 SQIVND (reference sequence).

J is TRBJ1-1 and V is TRBV7-3, with D unresolved. Deletions cut 1 base from V and 4 bases from J, with 13 bases between. This CDR3 comprises 15 residues. CDR1 is SGHTA, CDR2 FQGTGA, per germline. The CDR3 nucleotides read TGTGCCAGCAGCTTAAATGGACGTATGAGCACTGAAGCTTTCTTT. Amino acids: CASSLNGRMSTEAFF.

V usage is TRBV7-9 and J usage is TRBJ2-7; TRBD1 or TRBD2 may be the D gene (5 bases each). The CDR3 runs 12 residues. Germline V gene sequence: CDR1 SEHNR, CDR2 FQNEAQ (reference sequence). The ends were cut back, 5 bases at V and 7 bases at J, with 12 bases in the middle. CDR3 residues: CASSGTSGEQYF. The CDR3, as DNA: TGTGCCAGCAGCGGGACCTCGGGAGAGCAGTACTTC.

This clonotype was seen repeatedly, ten times or more. V and J are TRBV7-8 and TRBJ1-2; the match to TRBD1 covers 7 bases. Germline V gene lookup returns CDR1 SGHVS and CDR2 FQNEAQ. This CDR3 has 17 amino acids. V shed 5 bases, J shed 5 bases, and the junction held 17 bases outside the gene matches. CDR3 sequence (DNA): TGTGCCAGCAGCCTCGATGCCGGGACAGCGGGAACTTATGGCTACACCTTC. This codes for CASSLDAGTAGTYGYTF.

The chain joins TRBV7-8 to TRBJ2-7; D perhaps matches TRBD2 (5 bases). CDR1 is SGHVS and CDR2 is FQNEAQ in the germline V gene. V lost 2 bases, J lost 5 bases, and 13 bases lay in between. The CDR3 is 14 residues long. The CDR3 loop is CASSLPDEGDEQYF. In DNA, the CDR3 is TGTGCCAGCAGCTTACCCGACGAGGGAGACGAGCAGTACTTC.

This sequence joins TRBV12-3 or TRBV12-4 and TRBJ2-5; tentative D call: TRBD2 (6 bases). The length of the CDR3 is 11 residues. V gave up 7 bases and J gave up 5 bases, with 8 bases separating them. CDR3 residues: CASNAGETQYF. The CDR3 DNA reads TGTGCCAGCAACGCGGGGGAGACCCAGTACTTC.

V gene TRBV2 combines with J gene TRBJ2-1; weak D call: TRBD2 (6 bases). V shed 7 bases and J shed 6 bases, with 16 bases lying between them. Germline V gives CDR1 SNHLY, CDR2 FYNNEI. The CDR3 extends over 14 amino acids. CDR3 sequence reads: CASNTGTQGNEQFF. The CDR3 coding sequence is TGTGCCAGCAATACCGGGACTCAGGGCAATGAGCAGTTCTTC.

The chain uses TRBV9 and TRBJ1-6; D gene uncertain. V was trimmed by 0 bases and J by 7 bases, leaving 5 bases between them. The CDR3 runs to 13 residues. The germline V gene has CDR1 SGDLS and CDR2 YYNGEE. CDR3 bases: TGTGCCAGCAGCGTAGAGCGGAATTCACCCCTCCACTTT. This codes for CASSVERNSPLHF.

This chain uses TRBV7-8 with TRBJ2-7, with D maybe TRBD2 (6 bases). CDR1 is SGHVS and CDR2 is FQNEAQ in the germline V gene. This CDR3 spans 13 amino acids. Trimming removed 7 bases at V and 5 bases at J, with 15 bases between. CDR3 protein: CASIPGGVDEQYF. The CDR3 DNA sequence: TGTGCCAGCATCCCCGGAGGGGTGGACGAGCAGTACTTC.

The chain combines TRBV5-4 with TRBJ2-7; D possibly corresponds to TRBD1 (6 bases). CDR1 is SGHNT, CDR2 YYREEE, per germline (reference sequence). This CDR3 has 13 residues. V lost 4 bases to trimming and J lost 4 bases, with 12 bases between them. This CDR3 reads CASSDDRTYEQYF. The CDR3 coding sequence is TGTGCCAGCAGCGACGACAGGACGTACGAGCAGTACTTC. The full variable domain, completed using reference TRBV5-4 and TRBJ2-7, is ETGVTQSPTHLIKTRGQQVTLRCSSQSGHNTVSWYQQALGQGPQFIFQYYREEENGRGNFPPRFSGLQFPNYSSELNVNALELDDSALYLCASSDDRTYEQYFGPGTRLTVT.